The 26 T cell receptor beta chains below come from one sample, sequenced in a study of blood T cell repertoires in COVID-19. Profiling relied on immunoSEQ multiplex PCR, and the TCRdb table lists in-frame clones only, not all of them. The sample holds more than 300,000 clones, 85% to 90% seen once. The sample was peripheral blood. These receptors were collected from a woman in her forties or fifties with COVID-19, enrolled during active disease.

The rearrangement uses TRBV15 and TRBJ2-7, with 12 bases that match TRBD1. Unmatched junction bases numbered 7, after V lost 1 base and J lost 6 bases. Germline V gene data show CDR1 as LNHNV and CDR2 as YYDKDF (reference sequence). This CDR3 comprises 16 residues. The CDR3 spells CATSRAKGTGGGEQYF. DNA for the CDR3: TGTGCCACCAGCAGAGCTAAAGGGACAGGGGGCGGCGAGCAGTACTTC.

This chain uses TRBV6-5 with TRBJ2-3, with 9 bases matching TRBD2. This CDR3 has 15 amino acids. Per the germline V gene, CDR1 is MNHEY and CDR2 is SVGAGI. V was clipped by 7 bases and J by 1 base; unmatched bases: 6. The chain's CDR3 is CASNSGRAGTDTQYF. As DNA, the CDR3 is TGTGCCAGCAATAGCGGGAGAGCGGGCACAGATACGCAGTATTTT.

The J gene is TRBJ2-2, the V gene TRBV11-2; TRBD2 is a possible D gene (6 bases). In germline, CDR1 is SGHAT, CDR2 FQNNGV. The length of the CDR3 is 16 residues. The V gene lost 5 bases and the J gene lost 2 bases, with 15 bases spanning the gap. CDR3 sequence: CASSDLAGSNTGELFF. As DNA, the CDR3 is TGTGCCAGCAGCGATCTGGCGGGATCAAACACCGGGGAGCTGTTTTTT.

This clone was recorded only once. This rearrangement joins TRBV6-6 to TRBJ2-5, with 7 positions matching TRBD2. This CDR3 contains 15 residues. Per germline, CDR1 MNHNY and CDR2 SVGAGI (reference sequence). Germline trimming cut 0 bases from V and 5 bases from J; bases unmatched to any gene: 6. The CDR3 region is CASSYSTGGSETQYF. The CDR3 bases are TGTGCCAGCAGTTACTCGACGGGGGGATCGGAGACCCAGTACTTC.

V and J are TRBV24-1 and TRBJ2-5; TRBD1 agrees at 12 bases. The CDR3 contains 16 residues. Germline-derived CDR1 and CDR2 are KGHDR and SFDVKD. Losses at the gene ends were 0 bases for V and 4 bases for J; bases not matched to a gene: 2. The CDR3 nucleotides are TGTGCCACCAGTGATTTGAGGGACAGGGGGCGAGAGACCCAGTACTTC. Its protein product is CATSDLRDRGRETQYF.

The genes are TRBV30 and TRBJ2-1, with 7 bases that match TRBD2. The CDR3 spans 19 residues. Trimming cost V 4 bases and J 1 base; bases outside gene matches: 19. Germline V gene sequence: CDR1 GTSNPN, CDR2 SVGIG (reference sequence). The CDR3, as DNA: TGTGCCTGGACCCCCGGTAGGGTCCGGGGGGTAGTTTCCTACAATGAGCAGTTCTTC. Translated, it gives CAWTPGRVRGVVSYNEQFF.

The CDR3 bases are TGTGCCAGCAGGGAGAAAGGCTATGGCTACACCTTC. It translates to CASREKGYGYTF. The chain is built from TRBV6-5 and TRBJ1-2; D is undetermined. Germline V gene data show CDR1 as MNHEY and CDR2 as SVGAGI. The V end was cut by 6 bases, the J end by 4 bases, with 9 bases between. This CDR3 has 12 amino acids.

The rearrangement uses TRBV30 and TRBJ2-1; 9 bases are a match to TRBD2. Germline V lookup: CDR1 GTSNPN, CDR2 SVGIG (reference sequence). The CDR3 spans 14 residues. With V trimmed by 8 bases and J by 0 bases, 5 bases remained unmatched. CDR3 sequence: CAGYSGSSYNEQFF. The CDR3 DNA reads as TGTGCCGGCTATAGCGGGAGCTCCTACAATGAGCAGTTCTTC.

The rearrangement links TRBV5-1 to TRBJ1-1, with D hard to call. CDR1 and CDR2 (germline): SGHRS, YFSETQ. The V and J ends lost 0 bases and 6 bases respectively, with 12 bases between them. CDR3 size: 14 residues. CDR3 bases: TGCGCCAGCAGCTTGGCTACAGATGAAGCTGAAGCTTTCTTT. Amino acid sequence: CASSLATDEAEAFF.

The chain carries TRBV19 and TRBJ2-6; TRBD1 agrees at 8 bases. J was trimmed by 2 bases and V by 6 bases; bases with no gene match: 12. Germline lookup yields CDR1 LNHDA and CDR2 SQIVND (reference sequence). This CDR3 has 18 residues. The CDR3, as DNA: TGTGCCAGTAGCCGAACCGGGACAGGAAGAACTGGGGCCAACGTCCTGACTTTC. Its protein is CASSRTGTGRTGANVLTF.

The J gene is TRBJ1-5, the V gene TRBV12-3 or TRBV12-4; the match to TRBD1 covers 7 bases. J gave up 5 bases and V 6 bases, and 4 bases lay outside the gene matches. CDR3 length equals 13 residues. CDR3 DNA: TGTGCCAGCAGCACAGGGGCAGATCAGCCCCAGCATTTT. Translated, it gives CASSTGADQPQHF.

The chain carries TRBV24-1 and TRBJ2-3; maybe TRBD2 (5 bases). The V gene's germline CDR1 is KGHDR and CDR2 SFDVKD. CDR3 length equals 17 residues. V was cut by 3 bases and J by 0 bases, with 15 bases left in between. CDR3 nucleotide sequence: TGTGCCACCAGTGATCCGAAGACTATCACTAGCACAGATACGCAGTATTTT. Its protein is CATSDPKTITSTDTQYF.

The chain combines TRBV29-1 with TRBJ2-5, with 9 bases matching TRBD1. Germline V gives CDR1 SQVTM, CDR2 ANQGSEA. The CDR3 covers 12 residues. V lost 7 bases to trimming and J lost 5 bases; unmatched junction nucleotides: 5. The CDR3 sequence: CSAGTGYETQYF. CDR3 sequence (DNA): TGCAGCGCCGGGACAGGGTACGAGACCCAGTACTTC.

This clone was counted a single time. This chain links TRBV14 with TRBJ1-2; D is perhaps TRBD1 (6 bases). With 4 bases removed from V and 4 bases from J, the gap between germline ends came to 16 bases. Germline assignment: CDR1 SGHDN and CDR2 FVKESK. The CDR3 covers 15 residues. This CDR3 is CASSLRDTFVYGYTF. The CDR3, as DNA: TGTGCCAGCAGCCTCCGGGACACTTTCGTCTATGGCTACACCTTC.

This clone was detected a few times. The CDR3 DNA is TGTGCCAGCAGTTACGGGGGGTACTATGGCTACACCTTC. The encoded protein is CASSYGGYYGYTF. The chain is built from TRBV6-5 and TRBJ1-2; D is possibly TRBD1 (5 bases). V was clipped by 2 bases and J by 3 bases, with 7 bases between them. The CDR3 extends over 13 amino acids. CDR1 MNHEY and CDR2 SVGAGI come from the germline V gene.

This clone was observed a few times. This chain uses TRBV2 with TRBJ1-1; tentative D call: TRBD1 (5 bases). Germline CDR1 is SNHLY and CDR2 is FYNNEI. CDR3 size: 13 residues. Trimming removed 3 bases from V and 2 bases from J, with 7 bases in between. CDR3 in DNA: TGTGCCAGCAGTGACGACAGCAACACTGAAGCTTTCTTT. As protein: CASSDDSNTEAFF. Together with reference TRBV2 and TRBJ1-1, the CDR3 gives the full variable domain: EPEVTQTPSHQVTQMGQEVILRCVPISNHLYFYWYRQILGQKVEFLVSFYNNEISEKSEIFDDQFSVERPDGSNFTLKIRSTKLEDSAMYFCASSDDSNTEAFFGQGTRLTVV.

This chain connects TRBV9 to TRBJ1-1; 9 bases map to TRBD1. The junction had 10 bases not matched to a gene; V was cut back by 4 bases and J by 6 bases. The CDR3 has 15 amino acids. From germline, CDR1 is SGDLS and CDR2 YYNGEE. The CDR3 region is CASSSRTGAKSEAFF. CDR3 coding DNA: TGTGCCAGCAGCTCGAGGACAGGGGCAAAGTCTGAAGCTTTCTTT.

The chain employs TRBV10-2 and TRBJ1-4, with D perhaps TRBD1 (5 bases). Germline V gene sequence: CDR1 WSHSY, CDR2 SAAADI. The CDR3 loop spans 15 amino acids. V dropped 3 bases and J dropped 5 bases, with 13 bases sitting between them. The CDR3 loop reads CASSDRGLKNEKLFF. The CDR3 DNA reads as TGCGCCAGCAGTGATCGGGGACTGAAGAATGAAAAACTGTTTTTT.

The CDR3 here is CASSPSPGRTGNTIYF. As DNA, the CDR3 is TGTGCCAGCAGCCCCAGCCCGGGGAGGACTGGAAACACCATATATTTT. The rearrangement links TRBV7-2 to TRBJ1-3; D gene uncertain. Germline lookup yields CDR1 SGHTA and CDR2 FQGNSA. The CDR3 sequence is 16 residues long. V was trimmed by 5 bases and J by 2 bases, leaving 16 bases between them.

The V gene is TRBV7-9, the J gene TRBJ2-7; 12 nucleotides line up with TRBD1. Unmatched junction bases numbered 13, after V lost 7 bases and J lost 6 bases. Germline lookup yields CDR1 SEHNR and CDR2 FQNEAQ (reference sequence). The CDR3 is made up of 16 amino acids. CDR3 sequence: CASIQYRDRGQLEQYF. CDR3 in DNA: TGTGCCAGCATCCAATACCGGGACAGGGGGCAGCTCGAGCAGTACTTC.

This clone was observed once. The chain has TRBV18 and TRBJ2-5, with TRBD2 matching over 11 bases. There are 16 residues in the CDR3. Germline V gene data show CDR1 as KGHSH and CDR2 as LQKENI. V lost 1 base, J lost 3 bases, and 4 bases stayed unmatched. CDR3 sequence (DNA): TGTGCCAGCTCACCACTAACGACTAGCGGGAAAGAGACCCAGTACTTC. The encoded protein is CASSPLTTSGKETQYF.

This chain links TRBV20-1 with TRBJ1-3; D remains ambiguous. From germline, CDR1 is DFQATT and CDR2 SNEGSKA (reference sequence). V dropped 2 bases and J dropped 15 bases, with 14 bases sitting between them. The CDR3 runs 11 residues. The DNA for the CDR3 is TGCAGTGCTAGACCAACGGGTCTCGAATATTTT. It is translated as CSARPTGLEYF.

The rearrangement links TRBV2 to TRBJ2-7, with D possibly matching TRBD1 (6 bases). Germline V gene lookup returns CDR1 SNHLY and CDR2 FYNNEI. This CDR3 comprises 14 residues. With 1 base removed from V and 6 bases from J, the gap between germline ends came to 13 bases. CDR3 amino acids: CASSEVGALGEQYF. The CDR3 coding sequence is TGTGCCAGCAGTGAAGTGGGGGCTCTTGGCGAGCAGTACTTC.

The CDR3 loop reads CASSSQGRWNTEAFF. CDR3 nucleotides: TGTGCCAGCAGCTCACAGGGGCGATGGAACACTGAAGCTTTCTTT. The chain uses TRBV11-2 and TRBJ1-1, with 7 bases matching TRBD1. J gave up 1 base and V 4 bases, and 6 bases lay outside the gene matches. Germline V gene lookup returns CDR1 SGHAT and CDR2 FQNNGV. The CDR3 has 15 amino acids.

The chain employs TRBV11-3 and TRBJ1-1; TRBD1 is a possible D gene (6 bases). This CDR3 comprises 15 residues. V lost 5 bases, J lost 2 bases, and 15 bases lay in between. Germline V gene lookup returns CDR1 SGHNT and CDR2 YENEEA. This CDR3 is CASSQDRAYNTEAFF. The CDR3 DNA sequence: TGTGCCAGCAGCCAGGACAGAGCTTATAACACTGAAGCTTTCTTT.

V and J are TRBV29-1 and TRBJ2-2; TRBD2 matches 8 bases. With V trimmed by 7 bases and J by 1 base, 5 bases remained unmatched. CDR1 and CDR2 from the germline V gene are SQVTM and ANQGSEA. The CDR3 contains 14 residues. DNA for the CDR3: TGCAGCGCTCAAGGGACTAGGAACACCGGGGAGCTGTTTTTT. It yields the protein CSAQGTRNTGELFF.